The sequence of this T cell receptor (beta chain) was determined in a study of cytomegalovirus exposure and HLA in healthy donors. Points from the study as a whole: Researchers reported that a few CMV-associated chains were confirmed in vitro as CMV antigen-specific. Earlier analysis yielded a pattern in which most TCR beta V segments were productive about 87% or about 30% of the time.

Trimming cost V 1 base and J 6 bases, with 13 bases left between them. The CDR3 loop spans 14 amino acids. Germline lookup yields CDR1 SGDLS and CDR2 YYNGEE. PCR involved 60 Vbeta and 13 Jbeta primers. Sequencing was performed with immunoSEQ multiplex PCR; in TCRdb, only in-frame clones are kept and a portion is missing. The sample carries approximately 60,000 clones, roughly 83% recorded once. A word on this clone: What it binds is not known.

The sample was PBMCs. The V call is TRBV9, the J call TRBJ1-1; no reliable D call. The receptor's source is a man between 25 and 39 years old in good health and CMV-seronegative. This CDR3 reads CASSVTPIGAEAFF. The CDR3 DNA reads as TGTGCCAGCAGCGTAACCCCCATCGGGGCTGAAGCTTTCTTT.